This T cell receptor (beta chain) was sequenced in a study of cytomegalovirus exposure and HLA in healthy donors. Study overall: There were fewer than 500 genotyped donors. Of these, 75% to 85% fell in the genetic ancestry cluster associated with self-reported Caucasian donors. The study's findings and limits: CMV serostatus alone was available as immune exposure information. Clonal expansion was found to be greater in HLA-associated TCR beta chains than in equally common others in a later analysis. Cytomegalovirus-associated TCR beta chains were listed, numbering over 150.

The PCR ran on 60 Vbeta and 13 Jbeta primers. The protocol was immunoSEQ multiplex PCR, while the TCRdb copy is restricted to in-frame clones and leaves out a portion. Its clone listing holds about 46,000 clones. Of note for this clone: Its matching antigen is unknown.

Germline V gene data show CDR1 as LGHNA and CDR2 as YNFKEQ. CDR3 length: 16 residues. Trimming took 5 bases from V and 2 from J, leaving 19 bases between them. This sequence originates from a woman aged 40 to 50 in good health and CMV-seronegative. This sequence joins TRBV4-2 and TRBJ2-7; D may be TRBD2 (6 bases). Sequenced sample: PBMCs. This chain's CDR3 is CASSEVGAGVTYEQYF. CDR3 DNA: TGTGCCAGCAGCGAAGTTGGAGCGGGCGTAACCTACGAGCAGTACTTC.